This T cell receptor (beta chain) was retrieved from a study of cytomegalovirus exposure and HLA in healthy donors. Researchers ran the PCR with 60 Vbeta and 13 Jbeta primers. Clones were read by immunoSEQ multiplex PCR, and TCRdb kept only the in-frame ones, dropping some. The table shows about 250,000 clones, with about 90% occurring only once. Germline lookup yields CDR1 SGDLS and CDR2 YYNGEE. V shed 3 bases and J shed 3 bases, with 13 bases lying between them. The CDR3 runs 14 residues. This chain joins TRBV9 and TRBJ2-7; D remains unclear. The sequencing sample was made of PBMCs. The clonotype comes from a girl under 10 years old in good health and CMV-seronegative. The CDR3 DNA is TGTGCCAGCAGCGCCCCCGGTGAACTCTACGAGCAGTACTTC. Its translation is CASSAPGELYEQYF.